This TCR beta chain was sequenced in a study of post-analysis software for immune sequencing data. Overall study findings and caveats: Among multiple sclerosis patients, normalized Chao1 diversity was significantly below that of controls. Co-batched samples clustered tightly together by F measure. Patients showed TRBV5-6, TRBV5-1 and TRBV20-1 among 4 or 5 TRBV segments more frequent than in controls.

TCR beta cDNA libraries had unique molecular identifiers. TCRdb reprocessed the PCR reads via MiXCR and lists one record per CDR3 protein. The table has about 200,000 distinct CDR3 sequences, 29% seen once. CDR1 MNHEY and CDR2 SVGAGI come from the germline V gene. V lost 2 bases, J lost 12 bases, and 11 bases lay in between. This CDR3 is built from 12 residues. A few counts support this clonotype. The antigen is not known. The TCR sequence derives from a girl between 2 and 17 years old with multiple sclerosis. V and J are TRBV6-5 and TRBJ2-1; D possibly uses TRBD1 or TRBD2 (6 bases each). Material for sequencing was blood. In DNA form, the CDR3 reads TGTGCCAGCAGTTACCGGGGGCGGGGGCAGTTCTTC. It encodes CASSYRGRGQFF.